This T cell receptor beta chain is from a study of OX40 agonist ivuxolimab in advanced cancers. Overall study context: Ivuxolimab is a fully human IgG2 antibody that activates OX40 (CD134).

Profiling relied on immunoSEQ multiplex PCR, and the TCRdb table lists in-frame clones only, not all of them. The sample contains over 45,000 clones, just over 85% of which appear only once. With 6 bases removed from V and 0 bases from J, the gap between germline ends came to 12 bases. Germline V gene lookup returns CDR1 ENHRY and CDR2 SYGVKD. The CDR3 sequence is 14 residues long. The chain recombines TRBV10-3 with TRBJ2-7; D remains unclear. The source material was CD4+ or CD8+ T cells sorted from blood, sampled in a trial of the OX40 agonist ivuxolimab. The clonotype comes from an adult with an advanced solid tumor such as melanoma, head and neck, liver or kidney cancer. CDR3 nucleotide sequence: TGTGCCATCAGGTCAGGTGCTAGCTCCTACGAGCAGTACTTC. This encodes CAIRSGASSYEQYF.